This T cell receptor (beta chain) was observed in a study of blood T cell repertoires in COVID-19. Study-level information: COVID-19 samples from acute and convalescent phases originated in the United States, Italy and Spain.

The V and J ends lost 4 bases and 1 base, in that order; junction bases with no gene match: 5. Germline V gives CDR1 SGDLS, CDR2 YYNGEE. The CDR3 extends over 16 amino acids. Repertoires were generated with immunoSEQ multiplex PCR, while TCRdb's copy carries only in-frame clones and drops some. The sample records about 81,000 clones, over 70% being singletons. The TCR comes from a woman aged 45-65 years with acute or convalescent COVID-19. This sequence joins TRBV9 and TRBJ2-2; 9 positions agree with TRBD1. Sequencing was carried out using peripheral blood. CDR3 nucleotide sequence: TGTGCCAGCAGCTCCGGGACAGGGATGAACACCGGGGAGCTGTTTTTT. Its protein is CASSSGTGMNTGELFF.